The 25 T cell receptor beta chains presented below share a single source sample, sequenced in a study of cytomegalovirus exposure and HLA in healthy donors. The primer mix had 60 Vbeta and 13 Jbeta primers. TCRdb keeps only in-frame clones here, not all; method: immunoSEQ multiplex PCR. The data hold tens of thousands of clones, with approximately 82% observed a single time. Sequenced sample: PBMCs. All receptors come from a man aged 35 to 55 in good health and CMV-seronegative.

The chain recombines TRBV7-3 with TRBJ2-2; TRBD1 aligns across 7 bases. The CDR3 extends over 14 amino acids. CDR1 SGHTA and CDR2 FQGTGA come from the germline V gene. After removal of 4 bases from V and 4 bases from J, the junction contained 3 bases not matched to a gene. CDR3 residues: CASSSDRSTGELFF. As DNA, the CDR3 is TGTGCCAGCAGCTCGGACAGGTCCACCGGGGAGCTGTTTTTT.

This clone has only a few counts. This chain joins TRBV28 and TRBJ2-2; TRBD2 agrees at 9 bases. CDR3 length: 18 residues. With 6 bases clipped from V and 3 bases from J, the junction kept 14 bases outside the gene matches. Germline CDR1 reads MDHEN; CDR2 reads SYDVKM. The CDR3 nucleotides read TGTGCCAGCAGCCCCGGTTGGTCTAGCGGGACGTACACCGGGGAGCTGTTTTTT. This translates into CASSPGWSSGTYTGELFF.

This clone was observed a few times. V and J are TRBV5-6 and TRBJ1-1, with a tentative D call TRBD1 (5 bases). CDR1 and CDR2 from the germline V gene are SGHDT and YYEEEE. Between the trimmed V and J ends, which lost 4 bases and 7 bases, there was a span of 20 bases. The CDR3 covers 15 residues. The CDR3 is CASSAGLGREIEAFF. The CDR3 coding sequence is TGTGCCAGCAGCGCCGGTCTGGGGCGAGAAATTGAAGCTTTCTTT.

This clone was detected only once. The chain recombines TRBV25-1 with TRBJ1-4; 7 bases map to TRBD1. Germline V gene sequence: CDR1 MGHDK, CDR2 SYGVNS. Trimming removed 6 bases from V and 7 bases from J; junction bases left unmatched: 11. The CDR3 is 15 amino acids. CDR3 region: CASSLVGGLSEKLFF. In nucleotides, the CDR3 is TGTGCCAGCAGCTTAGTAGGGGGCTTGAGTGAAAAACTGTTTTTT.

CDR3: CSAARGWEQYF. CDR3 bases: TGCAGTGCCGCCCGGGGGTGGGAGCAGTACTTC. The chain couples TRBV20-1 to TRBJ2-7, with TRBD2 as a possible D gene (6 bases). The length of the CDR3 is 11 residues. Looked up from germline, CDR1 is DFQATT and CDR2 is SNEGSKA (reference sequence). The germline V and J ends were trimmed by 6 bases and 7 bases, with 13 bases remaining between them.

The V call is TRBV5-4, the J call TRBJ1-4; 8 nucleotides align to TRBD1. Trimming at V came to 4 bases and at J to 3 bases, leaving 14 bases not matched to a gene. The CDR3 runs 18 residues. The germline CDR1 and CDR2 sequences are SGHNT and YYREEE (reference sequence). CDR3: CASSTITGTGIANEKLFF. The CDR3 bases are TGTGCCAGCAGCACGATTACCGGGACAGGCATAGCTAATGAAAAACTGTTTTTT.

The chain uses TRBV9 and TRBJ2-1; D is unclear. CDR1 and CDR2 (germline): SGDLS, YYNGEE. This CDR3 comprises 16 residues. V was clipped by 4 bases and J by 0 bases, with 14 bases between them. Here the CDR3 reads CASSPQSSSSYNEQFF. For the CDR3, the DNA is TGTGCCAGCAGCCCCCAGTCGTCTAGCTCCTACAATGAGCAGTTCTTC.

The chain combines TRBV27 with TRBJ1-2; D is possibly TRBD1 (5 bases). With 4 bases removed from V and 14 bases from J, the gap between germline ends came to 14 bases. Germline V gives CDR1 MNHEY, CDR2 SMNVEV (reference sequence). This CDR3 contains 11 residues. In DNA, the CDR3 is TGTGCCAGCAGTTATGGGGCCAACATAACCTTC. Protein sequence: CASSYGANITF.

This chain links TRBV14 with TRBJ2-1, with TRBD2 identical over 14 bases. J was trimmed by 7 bases and V by 4 bases; bases with no gene match: 6. This CDR3 is built from 16 residues. The V gene's germline CDR1 is SGHDN and CDR2 FVKESK. The CDR3 nucleotides read TGTGCCAGCAGCCCGCGACTAGCGGGGGGGCGAAATGAGCAGTTCTTC. This codes for CASSPRLAGGRNEQFF.

The chain carries TRBV5-1 and TRBJ1-4; 8 nucleotides line up with TRBD1. Germline CDR1 is SGHRS and CDR2 is YFSETQ. The CDR3 consists of 16 residues. The ends lost 4 bases at V and 0 bases at J; junction bases unmatched: 5. CDR3 sequence: CASSRTGRTTNEKLFF. CDR3 coding DNA: TGCGCCAGCAGCCGGACAGGGAGGACAACTAATGAAAAACTGTTTTTT.

This chain uses TRBV7-9 with TRBJ2-2, with D perhaps matching TRBD2 (6 bases). CDR1 and CDR2 from the germline V gene are SEHNR and FQNEAQ (reference sequence). The CDR3 spans 17 residues. V was trimmed by 1 base and J by 7 bases, leaving 19 bases between them. CDR3 DNA: TGTGCCAGCAGCTTAGTGCGGGACTCCCTCTTCATCGGGGAGCTGTTTTTT. Amino acids: CASSLVRDSLFIGELFF.

V and J are TRBV5-4 and TRBJ1-6, with D uncertain. This CDR3 is 14 amino acids long. V lost 4 bases and J lost 9, with 14 bases in between. Germline CDR1 SGHNT, CDR2 YYREEE (reference sequence). The CDR3 bases are TGTGCCAGCAGCCGAGGAATGGTCGGTTCACCCCTCCACTTT. It encodes CASSRGMVGSPLHF.

This clone has just a few counts. The V and J genes are TRBV27 and TRBJ1-1; D perhaps matches TRBD1 (5 bases). Germline CDR1 reads MNHEY; CDR2 reads SMNVEV (reference sequence). There are 13 residues in the CDR3. Trimming cost V 5 bases and J 0 bases, with 7 bases left between them. Here the CDR3 DNA reads TGTGCCAGCAGTAGACAGATGAACACTGAAGCTTTCTTT. Its protein is CASSRQMNTEAFF.

The J gene is TRBJ1-2, the V gene TRBV25-1; possible D gene TRBD1, 5 bases. Deletions cut 8 bases from V and 8 bases from J, with 18 bases between. The CDR3 extends over 13 amino acids. Germline loops: CDR1 MGHDK, CDR2 SYGVNS. CDR3 nucleotides: TGTGCCAGCTCACAGGCTGACCGAGTGGGCTACACCTTC. Protein product: CASSQADRVGYTF.

The rearrangement links TRBV28 to TRBJ1-6; 8 bases fit TRBD1. This CDR3 contains 14 residues. Germline-derived CDR1 and CDR2 are MDHEN and SYDVKM. The trim removed 6 bases at V and 7 bases at J, leaving 5 bases unmatched. CDR3 amino acids: CASRRQGYNSPLHF. CDR3 nucleotides: TGTGCCAGCAGAAGACAGGGGTACAATTCACCCCTCCACTTT.

The chain has TRBV7-9 and TRBJ2-7, with 8 bases that match TRBD2. CDR3 size: 16 residues. After removal of 7 bases from V and 0 bases from J, the junction contained 11 bases not matched to a gene. From germline, CDR1 is SEHNR and CDR2 FQNEAQ (reference sequence). The CDR3 bases are TGTGCCAGCATAGGACCTAGCGGGCAAATCTCCTACGAGCAGTACTTC. The encoded protein is CASIGPSGQISYEQYF.

This clone was picked up a small number of times. The chain combines TRBV28 with TRBJ1-1; no firm D call. This CDR3 comprises 14 residues. Trimming took 2 bases from V and 4 from J, leaving 11 bases between them. Germline V gene data show CDR1 as MDHEN and CDR2 as SYDVKM. The CDR3 nucleotides are TGTGCCAGCAGTTTACTCCCGGGAACCACTGAAGCTTTCTTT. It yields the protein CASSLLPGTTEAFF.

V usage is TRBV30 and J usage is TRBJ2-5, with a tentative D call TRBD2 (6 bases). This CDR3 is 13 amino acids long. V lost 8 bases to trimming and J lost 1 base, with 14 bases between them. Germline loops: CDR1 GTSNPN, CDR2 SVGIG (reference sequence). The CDR3 sequence: CATDRRGQETQYF. The DNA of the CDR3 is TGTGCCACCGATAGGCGGGGCCAAGAGACCCAGTACTTC.

This clone appeared a few times. The chain uses TRBV30 and TRBJ1-4; TRBD1 aligns across 7 bases. There are 15 residues in the CDR3. J lost 8 bases, V lost 0 bases, and 9 bases had no gene match. Germline V gene data show CDR1 as GTSNPN and CDR2 as SVGIG (reference sequence). The CDR3 DNA follows: TGTGCCTGGAGTGTAGGGAACAGGGGAGGAGAAAAACTGTTTTTT. As protein: CAWSVGNRGGEKLFF.

This clone was counted once. J is TRBJ2-1 and V is TRBV28, with TRBD2 as a possible D gene (5 bases). V lost 11 bases and J 4 bases, leaving 21 bases between the germline ends. The CDR3 runs 15 residues. Germline loops: CDR1 MDHEN, CDR2 SYDVKM. The CDR3 sequence: CASDSAGPVYNEQFF. CDR3 DNA sequence: TGTGCCTCAGACTCGGCGGGTCCGGTGTACAATGAGCAGTTCTTC.

The count of this clone is one. This chain joins TRBV5-1 and TRBJ2-1; D unclear. Germline-derived CDR1 and CDR2 are SGHRS and YFSETQ. The V and J ends lost 4 bases and 4 bases respectively, with 15 bases between them. The CDR3 has 15 amino acids. CDR3 in amino acids: CASSPDSQHYNEQFF. The CDR3 DNA follows: TGCGCCAGCAGCCCTGACTCTCAACATTACAATGAGCAGTTCTTC.

The chain carries TRBV6-5 and TRBJ1-1, with D perhaps TRBD1 (5 bases). The V gene lost 5 bases and the J gene lost 2 bases, with 12 bases spanning the gap. Per the germline V gene, CDR1 is MNHEY and CDR2 is SVGAGI. CDR3 length equals 14 residues. The CDR3 loop reads CASSDDRDNTEAFF. Here the CDR3 DNA reads TGTGCCAGCAGTGACGACAGAGATAACACTGAAGCTTTCTTT.

The chain joins TRBV19 to TRBJ1-4, with 12 bases that match TRBD1. Germline V lookup: CDR1 LNHDA, CDR2 SQIVND (reference sequence). After removal of 6 bases from V and 11 bases from J, the junction contained 7 bases not matched to a gene. The CDR3 is 14 residues long. The DNA of the CDR3 is TGTGCCAGTAGAACAGGGACAGGGGGCGGGAAACTGTTTTTT. Its translation is CASRTGTGGGKLFF.

V is TRBV6-6 and J is TRBJ2-7; 7 bases fit TRBD1. This CDR3 has 13 amino acids. J lost 5 bases, V lost 6 bases, and 7 bases had no gene match. Per germline, CDR1 MNHNY and CDR2 SVGAGI (reference sequence). The CDR3 DNA reads as TGTGCCAGCAGATTGACAGGGTCCCACGAGCAGTACTTC. It encodes CASRLTGSHEQYF.

The sample holds one count of this clone. The gene calls are TRBV7-9 and TRBJ2-7, with D maybe TRBD2 (6 bases). There are 17 residues in the CDR3. The V gene's germline CDR1 is SEHNR and CDR2 FQNEAQ (reference sequence). V was clipped by 5 bases and J by 2 bases, with 22 bases between them. The CDR3 loop is CASSLLIPWGRPYEQYF. CDR3 bases: TGTGCCAGCAGCCTCCTAATCCCGTGGGGGAGGCCCTACGAGCAGTACTTC.